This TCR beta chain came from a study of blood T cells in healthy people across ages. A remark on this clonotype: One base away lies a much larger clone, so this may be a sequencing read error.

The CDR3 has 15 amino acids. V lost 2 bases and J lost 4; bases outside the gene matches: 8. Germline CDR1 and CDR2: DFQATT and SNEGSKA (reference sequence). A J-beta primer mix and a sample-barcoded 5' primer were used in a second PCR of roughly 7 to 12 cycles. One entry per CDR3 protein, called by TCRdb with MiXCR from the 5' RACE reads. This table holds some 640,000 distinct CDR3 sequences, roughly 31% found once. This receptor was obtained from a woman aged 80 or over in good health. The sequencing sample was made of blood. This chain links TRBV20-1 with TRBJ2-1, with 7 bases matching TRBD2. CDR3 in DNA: TGCAGTGCTAGAAATCCTTGCGGGAGTTACAATGAGCAGTTCTTC. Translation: CSARNPCGSYNEQFF.